Below, 10 T cell receptor beta chains from the same sample are listed, as sequenced in a study of T-cell reconstitution after alpha-beta-depleted transplantation in children (dated by TCRdb to about 2016). The protocol used for the library was PCR. TCRdb records Illumina HiSeq 2500 as the sequencer. TCR library preparation used molecular barcoding, with unique molecular identifiers applied to normalize quantification of the TCRbeta repertoire. Using fastp trimming at Q25 and MiXCR clonotype assembly, TCRdb reanalyzed the public sequencing data and kept in-frame beta chains. For every CDR3 protein sequence, its rows merge into one entry that carries the most common genes and DNA. The sample table records nearly 400,000 distinct CDR3 sequences; 20% of these occur just once. The top ten hold less than 4.5% of the sample. This specimen was PBMCs from the stem cell graft donor, taken from the stem cell graft. The receptor source for this set is a human donor who donated a stem cell graft to a child with acute myeloid leukemia.

Comment on this clonotype: The CDR3 does not close with the conserved phenylalanine or tryptophan, likely indicating a read error. This CDR3 is CASRLNTEAFY. The CDR3, as DNA: TGCGCCAGCAGACTTAACACTGAAGCTTTCTAT. V usage is TRBV5-1 and J usage is TRBJ1-1, with D unclear. The CDR3 length is 11 residues. The V gene lost 5 bases and the J gene lost 2 bases, with 4 bases spanning the gap. The V gene's germline CDR1 is SGHRS and CDR2 YFSETQ.

The chain uses TRBV12-3 or TRBV12-4 and TRBJ2-1, with D perhaps assigned TRBD1 or TRBD2 (5 bases each). Trimming removed 6 bases from V and 4 bases from J, with 16 bases in between. The CDR3 loop spans 15 amino acids. CDR3 sequence: CASRESRGLYNEQFF. The CDR3, as DNA: TGTGCCAGCAGAGAATCCCGGGGCTTATACAATGAGCAGTTCTTC.

This clonotype was observed a few times. This chain joins TRBV7-6 and TRBJ2-3; D unresolved. In germline, CDR1 is SGHVS, CDR2 FNYEAQ. This CDR3 has 15 residues. V was shortened by 0 bases and J by 5 bases, with 12 bases between the two germline ends. The CDR3 loop is CASSLAQTFRDTQYF. The CDR3 nucleotides are TGTGCCAGCAGCTTAGCACAGACGTTCCGAGATACGCAGTATTTT.

The rearrangement links TRBV12-3 or TRBV12-4 to TRBJ2-7, with 11 bases fitting TRBD2. V trimming: 5 bases; J trimming: 4 bases; junction bases outside the gene matches: 7. CDR3 length: 15 residues. DNA of the CDR3: TGTGCCAGCAGTGTCCCTAGCGGGAGGACGTACGAGCAGTACTTC. Translation: CASSVPSGRTYEQYF.

The chain employs TRBV5-6 and TRBJ2-2; D not resolved. Trimming took off 8 bases at V and 2 bases at J, with 16 bases between the two ends. Germline V gene lookup returns CDR1 SGHDT and CDR2 YYEEEE. This CDR3 is 15 amino acids long. The DNA for the CDR3 is TGTGCCAGGGGCTCCATTAGCCATAACACCGGGGAGCTGTTTTTT. Protein sequence: CARGSISHNTGELFF.

This clonotype appeared many times. The chain carries TRBV20-1 and TRBJ1-5; 8 bases align to TRBD1. The CDR3 consists of 14 residues. V dropped 6 bases and J dropped 5; count of bases not matched to a gene: 9. The germline V gene encodes CDR1 DFQATT and CDR2 SNEGSKA (reference sequence). The CDR3 DNA reads as TGCAGTGCACATCCGGGACAGGTGGATCAGCCCCAGCATTTT. Encoded protein: CSAHPGQVDQPQHF.

The rearrangement uses TRBV21-1 and TRBJ2-5. TRBV21-1 represents a pseudogene. CDR3 length: 14 residues. The chain's CDR3 is CASSNLVGSETQYF. CDR3 nucleotide sequence: TGTGCCAGCAGCAACTTGGTGGGAAGTGAGACCCAGTACTTC.

This clonotype showed up many times. The CDR3 spells CSASSERQGASYEQYF. In DNA form, the CDR3 reads TGCAGTGCTAGTTCGGAAAGACAGGGGGCCTCCTACGAGCAGTACTTC. V and J are TRBV20-1 and TRBJ2-7; 10 bases map to TRBD1. Trimming cost V 3 bases and J 0 bases; bases outside gene matches: 8. The CDR3 has 16 amino acids. Germline V CDR1 and CDR2: DFQATT, SNEGSKA (reference sequence).

The sample holds a few counts of this clonotype. V and J are TRBV15 and TRBJ1-2; unclear D gene. Germline assignment: CDR1 LNHNV and CDR2 YYDKDF (reference sequence). The CDR3 has 14 amino acids. V lost 0 bases to trimming and J lost 2 bases, with 7 bases between them. Here the CDR3 reads CATSRERGNYGYTF. The CDR3 nucleotides are TGTGCCACCAGCAGAGAGCGGGGAAACTATGGCTACACCTTC.

This clonotype has at least ten counts. The chain employs TRBV29-1 and TRBJ2-1, with TRBD2 matching 7 bases. This CDR3 is built from 13 residues. The V and J ends lost 4 bases and 3 bases, in that order; junction bases with no gene match: 3. CDR1 and CDR2 (germline): SQVTM, ANQGSEA. This CDR3 is CSVVGGSYNEQFF. Written as DNA, the CDR3 is TGCAGCGTTGTTGGCGGGAGCTACAATGAGCAGTTCTTC.